Below, 29 T cell receptor beta chains from the same sample are listed, as sequenced in a study of blood T cell repertoires in COVID-19. Sequencing used immunoSEQ multiplex PCR; TCRdb keeps in-frame clones, though not all of them. The sample includes around 170,000 clones, around 84% seen only once; the top ten take under 15%. The sample consisted of peripheral blood. All receptors come from a man under 40 with active or convalescent COVID-19.

This chain joins TRBV18 and TRBJ1-5; TRBD1 agrees at 8 bases. Trimming at V came to 3 bases and at J to 0 bases, leaving 4 bases not matched to a gene. This CDR3 region has 16 residues. Germline values: CDR1 KGHSH, CDR2 LQKENI. The chain's CDR3 is CASSPGQGSSNQPQHF. As DNA, the CDR3 is TGTGCCAGCTCACCCGGACAGGGAAGTAGCAATCAGCCCCAGCATTTT. The full variable domain, rest sourced from reference TRBV18 and TRBJ1-5, is NAGVMQNPRHLVRRRGQEARLRCSPMKGHSHVYWYRQLPEEGLKFMVYLQKENIIDESGMPKERFSAEFPKEGPSILRIQQVVRGDSAAYFCASSPGQGSSNQPQHFGDGTRLSIL.

This sequence joins TRBV3-1 (or the pseudogene TRBV3-2) and TRBJ2-1, with 7 nucleotides matching TRBD1. Germline values: CDR1 LGHDT, CDR2 YNNKEL (reference sequence). The CDR3 length is 15 residues. The V segment lost 0 bases and the J segment 5 bases; nucleotides outside the gene matches: 4. The CDR3 sequence is CASSQDLGGHNEQFF. The CDR3 nucleotides read TGTGCCAGCAGCCAAGACTTAGGGGGCCACAATGAGCAGTTCTTC.

The rearrangement uses TRBV18 and TRBJ1-2, with 9 bases lining up with TRBD1. Trimming at V came to 3 bases and at J to 5 bases, leaving 16 bases not matched to a gene. This CDR3 is built from 18 residues. Germline V gene sequence: CDR1 KGHSH, CDR2 LQKENI. CDR3 sequence reads: CASSPRFSGQGPEYGYTF. The CDR3 coding sequence is TGTGCCAGCTCACCCCGTTTTTCGGGACAGGGCCCCGAGTATGGCTACACCTTC.

The chain combines TRBV27 with TRBJ1-1; a possible D gene is TRBD1 (6 bases). The germline V gene has CDR1 MNHEY and CDR2 SMNVEV (reference sequence). Trimming shortened V by 2 bases and J by 4 bases, and 11 bases separated the two germline ends. The CDR3 is 14 residues long. CDR3 in DNA: TGTGCCAGCAGTTTAACAGGGATGGCCACTGAAGCTTTCTTT. Translation gives CASSLTGMATEAFF.

The chain carries TRBV6-2 or TRBV6-3 and TRBJ1-5; 11 nucleotides match TRBD1. This CDR3 has 16 residues. Losses at the gene ends were 5 bases for V and 3 bases for J; bases not matched to a gene: 6. From germline, CDR1 is MNHEY and CDR2 SVGEGT. In nucleotides, the CDR3 is TGTGCCAGCAGTCCCGGACAGGGGGCAATCAATCAGCCCCAGCATTTT. It is translated as CASSPGQGAINQPQHF.

The chain carries TRBV11-3 and TRBJ2-7; D remains ambiguous. The V gene's germline CDR1 is SGHNT and CDR2 YENEEA. The CDR3 runs to 16 residues. Trimming pared 3 bases from V and 0 bases from J, leaving 15 bases between. Here the CDR3 reads CASSFSTAGDSYEQYF. DNA for the CDR3: TGTGCCAGCAGCTTCTCCACGGCAGGCGACTCCTACGAGCAGTACTTC.

The chain carries TRBV19 and TRBJ1-6; 11 bases align to TRBD1. The CDR3 has 15 residues. Germline V gives CDR1 LNHDA, CDR2 SQIVND (reference sequence). V gave up 3 bases and J gave up 6 bases; unmatched junction bases: 1. This CDR3 is CASSMGQGVNSPLHF. CDR3 coding DNA: TGTGCCAGTAGTATGGGACAGGGGGTTAATTCACCCCTCCACTTT.

V is TRBV13 and J is TRBJ2-7; possible D gene TRBD1, 6 bases. The germline V gene encodes CDR1 PRHDT and CDR2 FYEKMQ (reference sequence). The CDR3 covers 15 residues. V shed 3 bases and J shed 2 bases, with 14 bases lying between them. The CDR3: CASSLTGRHPYEQYV. The CDR3 bases are TGTGCCAGCAGCTTGACAGGCAGGCATCCCTACGAGCAGTACGTC.

J is TRBJ1-1 and V is TRBV5-4, with TRBD1 matching over 8 bases. Germline assignment: CDR1 SGHNT and CDR2 YYREEE (reference sequence). Trimming cost V 3 bases and J 6 bases; bases outside gene matches: 13. This CDR3 is built from 16 residues. The CDR3 nucleotides read TGTGCCAGCAGCTCCAGGGCAGGGGGCGTATTGGCTGAAGCTTTCTTT. This translates into CASSSRAGGVLAEAFF.

As regards this clone: A read error may explain this, as a much larger clone is one base away. Distinct nucleotide sequences in the sample also encode this CDR3. This chain uses TRBV28 with TRBJ1-6; 8 bases line up with TRBD1. The CDR3 consists of 18 residues. Germline V lookup: CDR1 MDHEN, CDR2 SYDVKM. With 4 bases clipped from V and 0 bases from J, the junction kept 8 bases outside the gene matches. CDR3 in amino acids: CASSCPRTGGSYNSPLHF. The DNA of the CDR3 is TGTGCCAGCAGTTGCCCGCGTACAGGGGGCTCCTATAATTCACCCCTCCACTTT.

The chain joins TRBV6-1 to TRBJ1-2, with D unclear. From germline, CDR1 is MNHNS and CDR2 SASEGT. V lost 2 bases and J lost 2, with 9 bases in between. This CDR3 contains 14 residues. The CDR3 is CASSESSRNYGYTF. As DNA, the CDR3 is TGTGCCAGCAGTGAATCGTCGAGGAACTATGGCTACACCTTC.

V and J are TRBV5-6 and TRBJ2-3, with 7 positions matching TRBD2. This CDR3 has 15 amino acids. Germline CDR1 and CDR2: SGHDT and YYEEEE. Trimming at V came to 6 bases and at J to 3 bases, leaving 10 bases not matched to a gene. This CDR3 is CASTPGLTLTDTQYF. The CDR3 region has the DNA TGTGCCAGCACCCCGGGACTAACTCTAACAGATACGCAGTATTTT. The variable domain in full, completed from reference TRBV5-6 and TRBJ2-3, reads DAGVTQSPTHLIKTRGQQVTLRCSPKSGHDTVSWYQQALGQGPQFIFQYYEEEERQRGNFPDRFSGHQFPNYSSELNVNALLLGDSALYLCASTPGLTLTDTQYFGPGTRLTVL.

The genes are TRBV5-1 and TRBJ2-6; D possibly corresponds to TRBD2 (7 bases). V lost 4 bases to trimming and J lost 4 bases, with 15 bases between them. CDR1 is SGHRS, CDR2 YFSETQ, per germline. CDR3 size: 16 residues. DNA for the CDR3: TGCGCCAGCAGCCTAGGGGGAGGGACCGGGGCCAACGTCCTGACTTTC. Protein product: CASSLGGGTGANVLTF. The complete variable domain, with remaining parts taken from reference TRBV5-1 and TRBJ2-6, reads KAGVTQTPRYLIKTRGQQVTLSCSPISGHRSVSWYQQTPGQGLQFLFEYFSETQRNKGNFPGRFSGRQFSNSRSEMNVSTLELGDSALYLCASSLGGGTGANVLTFGAGSRLTVL.

The genes are TRBV7-9 and TRBJ2-2; tentative D call: TRBD1 (5 bases). Trimming left V 5 bases short and J 4 bases short, with 14 bases between. Germline assignment: CDR1 SEHNR and CDR2 FQNEAQ (reference sequence). The CDR3 covers 15 residues. CDR3 loop: CASSPGAGSTGELFF. CDR3 bases: TGTGCCAGCAGCCCTGGGGCAGGAAGCACCGGGGAGCTGTTTTTT.

This sequence joins TRBV3-1 (or the pseudogene TRBV3-2) and TRBJ2-5, with TRBD1 as a possible D gene (6 bases). Germline CDR1 LGHDT, CDR2 YNNKEL (reference sequence). The CDR3 spans 17 residues. V lost 5 bases and J 3 bases, leaving 22 bases between the germline ends. The CDR3 region has the DNA TGTGCCAGCAGCAATAAAATAAAACAGGGATGGGAAGAGACCCAGTACTTC. Its translation: CASSNKIKQGWEETQYF.

This clone was recorded a few times. The V and J genes are TRBV4-2 and TRBJ2-2, with 9 bases fitting TRBD2. V trimming: 0 bases; J trimming: 5 bases; junction bases outside the gene matches: 10. Germline loops: CDR1 LGHNA, CDR2 YNFKEQ. This CDR3 has 18 residues. The CDR3 loop reads CASSQDGLAGGRTGELFF. In DNA, the CDR3 is TGTGCCAGCAGCCAAGATGGACTGGCGGGGGGGCGTACCGGGGAGCTGTTTTTT.

CDR3 loop: CATDPQEKEDYNEQFF. The CDR3 nucleotides read TGTGCCACTGACCCTCAGGAGAAGGAGGACTACAATGAGCAGTTCTTC. The J gene is TRBJ2-1, the V gene TRBV21-1; TRBD2, the D gene given by the table, was not confirmed from the DNA. TRBV21-1 is an annotated pseudogene. This CDR3 region has 16 residues.

The chain uses TRBV21-1 and TRBJ1-1. TRBV21-1 is marked as a pseudogene. CDR3 length: 12 residues. The CDR3, as DNA: TGTGCCAGCAGCCCTGGAGCCCCTGGGGCTTTCTTT. Translating gives CASSPGAPGAFF.

The V gene is TRBV7-9, the J gene TRBJ2-3; D gene ambiguous. Deletions cut 4 bases from V and 1 base from J, with 12 bases between. Germline V gene lookup returns CDR1 SEHNR and CDR2 FQNEAQ (reference sequence). The CDR3 has 15 amino acids. The CDR3 DNA sequence: TGTGCCAGCAGCTCCGCGGAGACGCGCACAGATACGCAGTATTTT. It codes for CASSSAETRTDTQYF.

This clone was recorded only once. The V gene is TRBV7-9, the J gene TRBJ2-2; D is unclear. Germline values: CDR1 SEHNR, CDR2 FQNEAQ (reference sequence). V lost 1 base and J lost 0, with 9 bases in between. This CDR3 region has 16 residues. The CDR3 region is CASSLVTRTNTGELFF. In DNA, the CDR3 is TGTGCCAGCAGCTTAGTCACGAGAACGAACACCGGGGAGCTGTTTTTT.

The V call is TRBV30, the J call TRBJ2-6; 7 bases map to TRBD1. V gave up 6 bases and J gave up 4 bases; unmatched junction bases: 21. CDR1 GTSNPN and CDR2 SVGIG come from the germline V gene (reference sequence). This CDR3 region has 19 residues. The CDR3 protein is CACKPRDSFPRSGANVLTF. In DNA form, the CDR3 reads TGTGCCTGCAAGCCCCGGGACAGCTTCCCACGCTCGGGGGCCAACGTCCTGACTTTC.

The chain joins TRBV7-3 to TRBJ1-1; TRBD1 matches at 9 bases. V lost 4 bases to trimming and J lost 5 bases; unmatched junction nucleotides: 8. Germline V gene data show CDR1 as SGHTA and CDR2 as FQGTGA. The CDR3 is made up of 15 amino acids. In DNA form, the CDR3 reads TGTGCCAGCAGCTCTTCGGGACAGGGTAGGACTGAAGCTTTCTTT. This sequence encodes CASSSSGQGRTEAFF.

The CDR3 protein is CASSHEGAPYTEAFF. DNA of the CDR3: TGCGCCAGCAGTCACGAGGGGGCCCCTTACACTGAAGCTTTCTTT. The chain links TRBV4-1 to TRBJ1-1; 7 bases are a match to TRBD1. In germline, CDR1 is MGHRA, CDR2 YSYEKL. V shed 6 bases and J 3 bases; nucleotides not matched to a gene: 10. CDR3 size: 15 residues.

The chain carries TRBV18 and TRBJ1-3; D ambiguous. Germline loops: CDR1 KGHSH, CDR2 LQKENI. The CDR3 is 15 residues long. Trimming cost V 4 bases and J 4 bases, with 14 bases left between them. The CDR3 DNA sequence: TGTGCCAGCTCACAGCCGGGTTTCTTAGGAAACACCATATATTTT. Translating gives CASSQPGFLGNTIYF.

As regards this clone: Within the sample, other DNA sequences also encode this same CDR3. Here the CDR3 reads CASSIGGGYEQYV. The CDR3, as DNA: TGTGCCAGTAGTATTGGGGGCGGCTACGAGCAGTACGTC. This chain joins TRBV19 and TRBJ2-7, with D possibly being TRBD1 (6 bases). This CDR3 spans 13 amino acids. CDR1 LNHDA and CDR2 SQIVND come from the germline V gene (reference sequence). The V and J ends lost 3 bases and 3 bases respectively, with 9 bases between them.

The CDR3 DNA reads TGTGCCTGGAGTGTGAGCCTAGCGGTAGGCACAGATACGCAGTATTTT. Its protein is CAWSVSLAVGTDTQYF. The chain uses TRBV30 and TRBJ2-3; 7 nucleotides agree with TRBD2. The trim removed 0 bases at V and 1 base at J, leaving 7 bases unmatched. The CDR3 covers 16 residues. CDR1 GTSNPN and CDR2 SVGIG come from the germline V gene (reference sequence).

This chain joins TRBV27 and TRBJ1-1, with a tentative D call TRBD1 (6 bases). Germline values: CDR1 MNHEY, CDR2 SMNVEV (reference sequence). V lost 8 bases and J lost 4, with 17 bases in between. This CDR3 is 14 amino acids long. This chain's CDR3 is CASWGRRGGTEAFF. CDR3 bases: TGTGCCAGCTGGGGGCGACGGGGGGGCACTGAAGCTTTCTTT.

The chain links TRBV19 to TRBJ2-3; 8 bases are a match to TRBD1. Germline assignment: CDR1 LNHDA and CDR2 SQIVND (reference sequence). This CDR3 has 14 amino acids. The V gene end was trimmed by 5 bases and the J gene end by 2 bases; junction bases not matched to a gene: 3. CDR3 region: CASSWTGFTDTQYF. The DNA for the CDR3 is TGTGCCAGTAGTTGGACAGGGTTCACAGATACGCAGTATTTT.

This chain connects TRBV2 to TRBJ2-1; 8 nucleotides line up with TRBD1. Trimming at V came to 4 bases and at J to 7 bases, leaving 6 bases not matched to a gene. Germline V lookup: CDR1 SNHLY, CDR2 FYNNEI. This CDR3 has 14 amino acids. The CDR3 bases are TGTGCCAGCAGTGCTGGGACAGGTCAAAATGAGCAGTTCTTC. Protein product: CASSAGTGQNEQFF.